These T cell receptor beta chains were read from a single sample in a study of blood T cell repertoires in COVID-19. Only in-frame clones appear in the TCRdb table, and some are missing; sequencing was by immunoSEQ multiplex PCR. Among about 23,000 clones, 88% were seen once, and the ten largest hold 20% to 25%. The specimen was peripheral blood. The receptors here all came from a man between 65 and 85 years old in a cohort sampled during active COVID-19. CDR3s include the opening cysteine and the closing phenylalanine or tryptophan. A D gene is named only where the DNA matches it firmly. Only some rows state a clone size, as once, few, many or a class for expanded clones.

d_call: NA; j_call: TRBJ1-1; clone_size: NA; v_call: TRBV3-1/TRBV3-2; cdr3_aa: CASRTAHMNTEAFF; cdr3_nt: TGTGCCAGCAGGACAGCCCACATGAACACTGAAGCTTTCTTT
d_call: NA; j_call: TRBJ2-4; clone_size: NA; v_call: TRBV3-1/TRBV3-2; cdr3_aa: CASSQSSLKNIQYF; cdr3_nt: TGTGCCAGCAGCCAATCTTCCCTGAAAAACATTCAGTACTTC
d_call: TRBD2; j_call: TRBJ2-3; clone_size: NA; v_call: TRBV20-1; cdr3_aa: CSASTSGDNTDTQYF; cdr3_nt: TGCAGTGCTAGTACTAGCGGGGACAACACAGATACGCAGTATTTT
d_call: NA; j_call: TRBJ2-7; clone_size: NA; v_call: TRBV6-6; cdr3_aa: CASRASGTMSYEQYF; cdr3_nt: TGTGCCAGCAGGGCATCCGGTACTATGTCCTACGAGCAGTACTTC
d_call: TRBD1; j_call: TRBJ1-4; clone_size: NA; v_call: TRBV9; cdr3_aa: CANSTGTGGTAPNEKLFF; cdr3_nt: TGTGCCAACTCAACCGGGACAGGGGGCACCGCACCTAATGAAAAACTGTTTTTT
d_call: NA; j_call: TRBJ2-5; clone_size: NA; v_call: TRBV3-1/TRBV3-2; cdr3_aa: CASSHTQTKETQYF; cdr3_nt: TGTGCCAGCAGCCATACCCAGACTAAGGAGACCCAGTACTTC
d_call: NA; j_call: TRBJ1-5; clone_size: NA; v_call: TRBV6-5; cdr3_aa: CASREVRDQPQHF; cdr3_nt: TGTGCCAGCAGGGAGGTTAGGGATCAGCCCCAGCATTTT
d_call: NA; j_call: TRBJ2-2; clone_size: few; v_call: TRBV7-2; cdr3_aa: CASSLLRSTGELFF; cdr3_nt: TGTGCCAGCAGCTTATTACGGAGCACCGGGGAGCTGTTTTTT
d_call: NA; j_call: TRBJ1-2; clone_size: NA; v_call: TRBV10-3; cdr3_aa: CAISWGGEGYGYTF; cdr3_nt: TGTGCCATCAGTTGGGGCGGGGAAGGATATGGCTACACCTTC
d_call: NA; j_call: TRBJ2-3; clone_size: NA; v_call: TRBV28; cdr3_aa: CASSSSGRDTQYF; cdr3_nt: TGTGCCAGCAGTTCTTCCGGTCGTGATACGCAGTATTTT
d_call: NA; j_call: TRBJ2-4; clone_size: NA; v_call: TRBV5-4; cdr3_aa: CASSQKVGGAKNIQYF; cdr3_nt: TGTGCCAGCAGCCAGAAGGTGGGAGGAGCCAAAAACATTCAGTACTTC
d_call: NA; j_call: TRBJ2-2; clone_size: NA; v_call: TRBV19; cdr3_aa: CASSIAFRGTGELFF; cdr3_nt: TGTGCCAGTAGTATTGCGTTTCGGGGCACCGGGGAGCTGTTTTTT
d_call: NA; j_call: TRBJ2-7; clone_size: NA; v_call: TRBV18; cdr3_aa: CASSPGQGGTYEQYF; cdr3_nt: TGTGCCAGCTCACCAGGGCAGGGGGGAACCTACGAGCAGTACTTC
d_call: NA; j_call: TRBJ2-1; clone_size: NA; v_call: TRBV24-1; cdr3_aa: CATSDSGWNEQFF; cdr3_nt: TGTGCCACCAGTGATTCAGGGTGGAATGAGCAGTTCTTC
d_call: TRBD2; j_call: TRBJ2-5; clone_size: NA; v_call: TRBV11-2; cdr3_aa: CASSDLTSGAQETQYF; cdr3_nt: TGTGCCAGCAGCGACCTAACTAGCGGGGCCCAAGAGACCCAGTACTTC
d_call: TRBD2; j_call: TRBJ2-7; clone_size: NA; v_call: TRBV5-1; cdr3_aa: CASSSVLAGVTYEQYF; cdr3_nt: TGCGCCAGCAGCTCGGTTCTAGCGGGAGTAACCTACGAGCAGTACTTC
d_call: NA; j_call: TRBJ1-2; clone_size: NA; v_call: TRBV9; cdr3_aa: CASSVDPGGNYGYTF; cdr3_nt: TGTGCCAGCAGCGTAGATCCGGGGGGGAACTATGGCTACACCTTC
d_call: TRBD2; j_call: TRBJ2-1; clone_size: NA; v_call: TRBV27; cdr3_aa: CASSFRTSGDSYNEQFF; cdr3_nt: TGTGCCAGCAGTTTCCGGACTAGCGGAGACTCCTACAATGAGCAGTTCTTC
d_call: TRBD2; j_call: TRBJ2-7; clone_size: NA; v_call: TRBV28; cdr3_aa: CASSPWSSGSYEQYF; cdr3_nt: TGTGCCAGCAGCCCCTGGAGTAGCGGGAGTTACGAGCAGTACTTC
d_call: TRBD1; j_call: TRBJ1-5; clone_size: NA; v_call: TRBV7-8; cdr3_aa: CASSLGTANSNQPQHF; cdr3_nt: TGTGCCAGCAGCCTCGGGACAGCTAATAGCAATCAGCCCCAGCATTTT
d_call: NA; j_call: TRBJ1-5; clone_size: NA; v_call: TRBV5-1; cdr3_aa: CASSTQGGIGQPQHF; cdr3_nt: TGCGCCAGCAGCACACAGGGTGGAATAGGTCAGCCCCAGCATTTT
d_call: TRBD2; j_call: TRBJ2-5; clone_size: NA; v_call: TRBV18; cdr3_aa: CASSQGTSEETQYF; cdr3_nt: TGTGCCAGCTCACAAGGGACTAGCGAGGAGACCCAGTACTTC
d_call: TRBD1; j_call: TRBJ2-5; clone_size: NA; v_call: TRBV2; cdr3_aa: CASSRDRGIFETQYF; cdr3_nt: TGTGCCAGCAGTCGGGACAGGGGGATCTTTGAGACCCAGTACTTC
d_call: NA; j_call: TRBJ2-1; clone_size: NA; v_call: TRBV7-6; cdr3_aa: CASSLAGAYYNEQFF; cdr3_nt: TGTGCCAGCAGCTTAGCAGGGGCCTACTACAATGAGCAGTTCTTC
d_call: TRBD2; j_call: TRBJ2-5; clone_size: NA; v_call: TRBV5-6; cdr3_aa: CASSTSGRAGKTQYF; cdr3_nt: TGTGCCAGCAGCACAAGCGGGAGGGCCGGAAAGACCCAGTACTTC
d_call: TRBD2; j_call: TRBJ2-3; clone_size: once; v_call: TRBV7-9; cdr3_aa: CASSLLPGLVKFRADTQYF; cdr3_nt: TGTGCCAGCAGCCTGTTACCGGGACTAGTGAAGTTTAGGGCAGATACGCAGTATTTT
d_call: TRBD1; j_call: TRBJ1-1; clone_size: NA; v_call: TRBV14; cdr3_aa: CASSWDRVGTSGEAFF; cdr3_nt: TGTGCCAGCAGCTGGGACAGGGTGGGTACGTCCGGTGAAGCTTTCTTT
d_call: TRBD2; j_call: TRBJ2-1; clone_size: once; v_call: TRBV9; cdr3_aa: CASSVTATSAYNEQFF; cdr3_nt: TGTGCCAGCAGCGTAACAGCGACTAGCGCATACAATGAGCAGTTCTTC
d_call: NA; j_call: TRBJ1-2; clone_size: NA; v_call: TRBV28; cdr3_aa: CGSRANYGYTF; cdr3_nt: TGTGGATCCAGGGCGAACTATGGCTACACCTTC
d_call: TRBD1; j_call: TRBJ1-5; clone_size: NA; v_call: TRBV12-5; cdr3_aa: CASALTGTGWGINSNQPQHF; cdr3_nt: TGTGCTAGTGCCCTCACCGGGACAGGTTGGGGAATTAATAGCAATCAGCCCCAGCATTTT
d_call: TRBD1; j_call: TRBJ2-2; clone_size: NA; v_call: TRBV5-4; cdr3_aa: CASSPGQGNTGELFF; cdr3_nt: TGTGCCAGCAGCCCGGGACAGGGAAACACCGGGGAGCTGTTTTTT
d_call: NA; j_call: TRBJ2-7; clone_size: NA; v_call: TRBV5-1; cdr3_aa: CASSLGLGSVEQYF; cdr3_nt: TGCGCCAGCAGCTTAGGACTCGGGAGCGTTGAGCAGTACTTC
d_call: NA; j_call: TRBJ2-5; clone_size: NA; v_call: TRBV19; cdr3_aa: CASSSTSVETQYF; cdr3_nt: TGTGCCAGTAGCTCGACTAGTGTGGAGACCCAGTACTTC
d_call: TRBD1; j_call: TRBJ1-1; clone_size: NA; v_call: TRBV5-5; cdr3_aa: CASSLGQGAAFF; cdr3_nt: TGTGCCAGCAGCTTAGGACAGGGAGCGGCTTTCTTT
d_call: TRBD1; j_call: TRBJ2-2; clone_size: NA; v_call: TRBV11-2; cdr3_aa: CASSPWTGDTGELFF; cdr3_nt: TGTGCCAGCAGCCCTTGGACAGGAGACACCGGGGAGCTGTTTTTT
d_call: NA; j_call: TRBJ2-7; clone_size: NA; v_call: TRBV14; cdr3_aa: CASSPRRFLNEQYF; cdr3_nt: TGTGCCAGCAGCCCCCGGCGGTTCCTGAACGAGCAGTACTTC
d_call: NA; j_call: TRBJ1-1; clone_size: NA; v_call: TRBV9; cdr3_aa: CASSVGHSMNTEAFF; cdr3_nt: TGTGCCAGCAGCGTAGGACATTCCATGAACACTGAAGCTTTCTTT
d_call: TRBD1; j_call: TRBJ2-3; clone_size: NA; v_call: TRBV19; cdr3_aa: CASSDRGADTQYF; cdr3_nt: TGTGCCAGTAGCGACAGGGGCGCAGATACGCAGTATTTT
d_call: NA; j_call: TRBJ1-5; clone_size: once; v_call: TRBV19; cdr3_aa: CASSPAWGLNQPQHF; cdr3_nt: TGTGCCAGTAGTCCGGCCTGGGGGCTAAATCAGCCCCAGCATTTT
d_call: TRBD1; j_call: TRBJ2-7; clone_size: NA; v_call: TRBV4-2; cdr3_aa: CASSVGMTGGASF; cdr3_nt: TGTGCCAGCAGCGTAGGGATGACAGGGGGCGCCTCCTTC
d_call: NA; j_call: TRBJ2-3; clone_size: NA; v_call: TRBV5-6; cdr3_aa: CASSPERDTQYF; cdr3_nt: TGTGCCAGCAGCCCCGAGCGAGATACGCAGTATTTT
d_call: TRBD2; j_call: TRBJ2-1; clone_size: NA; v_call: TRBV28; cdr3_aa: CASHSGRRSNEQFF; cdr3_nt: TGTGCCAGCCATAGCGGGAGACGGAGCAATGAGCAGTTCTTC
d_call: NA; j_call: TRBJ1-1; clone_size: NA; v_call: TRBV4-3; cdr3_aa: CASSPRGGVTEAFF; cdr3_nt: TGCGCCAGCAGCCCCCGTGGAGGCGTCACTGAAGCTTTCTTT
d_call: NA; j_call: TRBJ2-2; clone_size: NA; v_call: TRBV2; cdr3_aa: CASSRTGTNTGELFF; cdr3_nt: TGTGCCAGCAGTAGAACCGGGACGAACACCGGGGAGCTGTTTTTT
d_call: NA; j_call: TRBJ1-4; clone_size: NA; v_call: TRBV28; cdr3_aa: CASSLSGATNEKLFF; cdr3_nt: TGTGCCAGCAGTTTATCGGGGGCAACTAATGAAAAACTGTTTTTT
d_call: TRBD1; j_call: TRBJ1-3; clone_size: NA; v_call: TRBV18; cdr3_aa: CASSPGTAGNTIYF; cdr3_nt: TGTGCCAGCTCACCGGGGACAGCTGGAAACACCATATATTTT
d_call: TRBD1; j_call: TRBJ2-7; clone_size: once; v_call: TRBV10-2; cdr3_aa: CASSEWTGGYEQYF; cdr3_nt: TGCGCCAGCAGTGAGTGGACAGGGGGCTACGAGCAGTACTTC
d_call: NA; j_call: TRBJ1-5; clone_size: few; v_call: TRBV28; cdr3_aa: CASSSGGGRVKPQHF; cdr3_nt: TGTGCCAGCAGTTCCGGGGGAGGGAGGGTAAAGCCCCAGCATTTT
d_call: NA; j_call: TRBJ1-1; clone_size: NA; v_call: TRBV29-1; cdr3_aa: CSVRGPNTEAFF; cdr3_nt: TGCAGCGTTAGGGGCCCGAACACTGAAGCTTTCTTT
d_call: NA; j_call: TRBJ2-2; clone_size: NA; v_call: TRBV11-2; cdr3_aa: CASRSSGELFF; cdr3_nt: TGTGCCAGCCGGTCCTCCGGGGAGCTGTTTTTT
d_call: NA; j_call: TRBJ1-5; clone_size: NA; v_call: TRBV3-1/TRBV3-2; cdr3_aa: CASSLRHDNQPQHF; cdr3_nt: TGTGCCAGCAGCCTTCGACACGACAATCAGCCCCAGCATTTT
d_call: TRBD2; j_call: TRBJ2-5; clone_size: NA; v_call: TRBV7-2; cdr3_aa: CASSLYRLAGGKETQYF; cdr3_nt: TGTGCCAGCAGCTTATATCGGCTAGCGGGAGGGAAAGAGACCCAGTACTTC
d_call: TRBD2; j_call: TRBJ2-7; clone_size: NA; v_call: TRBV4-1; cdr3_aa: CASSLYPPGLAGDRSYEQYF; cdr3_nt: TGCGCCAGCAGCCTCTACCCCCCGGGACTAGCGGGAGATCGGTCCTACGAGCAGTACTTC
d_call: TRBD1; j_call: TRBJ1-2; clone_size: NA; v_call: TRBV5-1; cdr3_aa: CASSPLGTGGVNYGYTF; cdr3_nt: TGCGCCAGCAGCCCCCTGGGGACAGGGGGTGTTAACTATGGCTACACCTTC
d_call: NA; j_call: TRBJ2-1; clone_size: once; v_call: TRBV7-9; cdr3_aa: CASRFVGQAYNEQFF; cdr3_nt: TGTGCCAGCAGGTTCGTTGGGCAGGCCTACAATGAGCAGTTCTTC
d_call: NA; j_call: TRBJ2-5; clone_size: NA; v_call: TRBV4-3; cdr3_aa: CASSQDAIGGIETQYF; cdr3_nt: TGCGCCAGCAGCCAAGATGCTATAGGGGGTATCGAGACCCAGTACTTC
d_call: TRBD2; j_call: TRBJ2-3; clone_size: NA; v_call: TRBV5-5; cdr3_aa: CASSLRLAGGLGTDTQYF; cdr3_nt: TGTGCCAGCAGCTTGCGGCTAGCGGGAGGCCTAGGGACAGATACGCAGTATTTT
d_call: NA; j_call: TRBJ2-6; clone_size: NA; v_call: TRBV7-2; cdr3_aa: CASSSDSGANVLTF; cdr3_nt: TGTGCCAGCAGCTCAGACTCAGGGGCCAACGTCCTGACTTTC
d_call: TRBD1; j_call: TRBJ1-4; clone_size: NA; v_call: TRBV7-6; cdr3_aa: CASSRGTGANEKLFF; cdr3_nt: TGTGCCAGCAGCCGGGGGACAGGTGCTAATGAAAAACTGTTTTTT